The following is a T cell receptor (beta chain) sequence with its context. The target antigen is unknown. These data belong to a study of cytomegalovirus exposure and HLA in healthy donors. With 1 base clipped from V and 8 bases from J, the junction kept 15 bases outside the gene matches. The CDR3 contains 18 residues. Germline values: CDR1 SGHVS, CDR2 FQNEAQ. General study results and limits: The dataset shows that most TCR sequences were rare, while some public TCRs occurred in many donors. Investigators reported 150 to 200 TCR beta chains as tied to cytomegalovirus.

PCR employed 60 Vbeta and 13 Jbeta primers. Produced via immunoSEQ multiplex PCR; TCRdb's table is partial and in-frame only. The repertoire holds roughly 150,000 clones, with 65% to 80% as singletons. Material: PBMCs. This chain joins TRBV7-8 and TRBJ2-5; 11 bases match TRBD2. This sequence was found in a male donor in good health and CMV-seronegative. The CDR3 reads CASSLVAGGPFLSSTQYF. The CDR3 DNA is TGTGCCAGCAGCTTAGTAGCGGGAGGGCCGTTCCTATCGTCCACCCAGTACTTC.